This is a list of T cell receptor beta chains from one sample in a study of T cell responses to AZD1222 COVID-19 vaccine. Clones were read by immunoSEQ multiplex PCR, and TCRdb kept only the in-frame ones, dropping some. The sample lists around 100,000 clones, around 90% occurring once. The sample here was peripheral blood, taken on day 0 of AZD1222 vaccination. The receptor set was obtained from an adult in good health. Each CDR3 is given with its conserved first and last residue. The D gene is left open where the match is weak. Not all rows give a size; the values are once, few, many and, for expanded clones, a class.

J gene: TRBJ2-5; D gene: NA; V gene: TRBV3-1/TRBV3-2; clone size: NA; CDR3 protein: CASSQVTGTQYF; CDR3 DNA: TGTGCCAGCAGCCAAGTAACGGGGACCCAGTACTTC
J gene: TRBJ2-7; D gene: NA; V gene: TRBV30; clone size: NA; CDR3 protein: CAWGPGEQYF; CDR3 DNA: TGTGCCTGGGGCCCGGGAGAGCAGTACTTC
J gene: TRBJ1-3; D gene: NA; V gene: TRBV28; clone size: once; CDR3 protein: CASSLSGGNTIYF; CDR3 DNA: TGTGCCAGCAGTTTGTCGGGCGGAAACACCATATATTTT
J gene: TRBJ1-5; D gene: NA; V gene: TRBV18; clone size: NA; CDR3 protein: CASSPSEGRWQPQHF; CDR3 DNA: TGTGCCAGCTCACCTTCAGAGGGGCGCTGGCAGCCCCAGCATTTT
J gene: TRBJ2-1; D gene: TRBD2; V gene: TRBV15; clone size: NA; CDR3 protein: CATSPGLAGVGEQFF; CDR3 DNA: TGTGCCACCAGCCCCGGGCTAGCGGGAGTGGGGGAGCAGTTCTTC
J gene: TRBJ1-4; D gene: NA; V gene: TRBV6-6; clone size: NA; CDR3 protein: CASSPPRGGVANEKLFF; CDR3 DNA: TGTGCCAGCAGTCCTCCCAGGGGAGGGGTTGCTAATGAAAAACTGTTTTTT
J gene: TRBJ2-7; D gene: NA; V gene: TRBV9; clone size: NA; CDR3 protein: CASSVGEGESEQYF; CDR3 DNA: TGTGCCAGCAGCGTGGGGGAGGGGGAATCCGAGCAGTACTTC
J gene: TRBJ1-3; D gene: NA; V gene: TRBV18; clone size: NA; CDR3 protein: CASSPGQGGGNTIYF; CDR3 DNA: TGTGCCAGCTCACCGGGGCAGGGAGGTGGAAACACCATATATTTT
J gene: TRBJ2-2; D gene: NA; V gene: TRBV18; clone size: NA; CDR3 protein: CASSPNREASGELFF; CDR3 DNA: TGTGCCAGCTCACCGAACAGGGAGGCATCCGGGGAGCTGTTTTTT
J gene: TRBJ1-2; D gene: TRBD1; V gene: TRBV6-2/TRBV6-3; clone size: NA; CDR3 protein: CASSFRDRGRPYGYTF; CDR3 DNA: TGTGCCAGCAGTTTTCGGGACAGGGGGCGACCTTATGGCTACACCTTC
J gene: TRBJ1-4; D gene: NA; V gene: TRBV18; clone size: NA; CDR3 protein: CASSPLRAGVNEKLFF; CDR3 DNA: TGTGCCAGCTCACCTCTACGGGCGGGCGTGAATGAAAAACTGTTTTTT
J gene: TRBJ2-1; D gene: NA; V gene: TRBV18; clone size: NA; CDR3 protein: CASSLIGPSRYNEQFF; CDR3 DNA: TGTGCCAGCTCACTAATTGGGCCTAGCAGATACAATGAGCAGTTCTTC
J gene: TRBJ2-3; D gene: NA; V gene: TRBV5-4; clone size: NA; CDR3 protein: CASSWGSHTDTQYF; CDR3 DNA: TGTGCCAGCAGCTGGGGTTCTCACACAGATACGCAGTATTTT
J gene: TRBJ2-5; D gene: TRBD2; V gene: TRBV20-1; clone size: NA; CDR3 protein: CSASRISGLAGQETQYF; CDR3 DNA: TGCAGTGCTAGTAGGATCTCGGGACTAGCGGGCCAAGAGACCCAGTACTTC
J gene: TRBJ2-5; D gene: NA; V gene: TRBV9; clone size: NA; CDR3 protein: CASSAGGRQETQYF; CDR3 DNA: TGTGCCAGCAGCGCCGGGGGGCGTCAAGAGACCCAGTACTTC
J gene: TRBJ1-5; D gene: NA; V gene: TRBV10-3; clone size: NA; CDR3 protein: CAITVAREDSNQPQHF; CDR3 DNA: TGTGCCATCACCGTCGCCAGGGAGGATAGCAATCAGCCCCAGCATTTT
J gene: TRBJ2-1; D gene: TRBD2; V gene: TRBV2; clone size: NA; CDR3 protein: CASTEREEYNEQFF; CDR3 DNA: TGTGCCAGCACGGAGCGGGAAGAGTACAATGAGCAGTTCTTC
J gene: TRBJ2-3; D gene: TRBD2; V gene: TRBV30; clone size: NA; CDR3 protein: CAWSETSGRAADTQYF; CDR3 DNA: TGTGCCTGGAGTGAGACTAGCGGGAGGGCCGCGGATACGCAGTATTTT
J gene: TRBJ1-4; D gene: NA; V gene: TRBV28; clone size: NA; CDR3 protein: CASTPLLLGTNEKLFF; CDR3 DNA: TGTGCCAGCACCCCTTTACTTTTAGGAACTAATGAAAAACTGTTTTTT
J gene: TRBJ2-1; D gene: NA; V gene: TRBV10-3; clone size: NA; CDR3 protein: CAMRSGGFNNEQFF; CDR3 DNA: TGTGCCATGAGGTCTGGCGGATTTAACAATGAGCAGTTCTTC
J gene: TRBJ2-7; D gene: NA; V gene: TRBV28; clone size: NA; CDR3 protein: CASRALGPYEQYF; CDR3 DNA: TGTGCCAGCAGAGCCTTAGGGCCCTACGAGCAGTACTTC
J gene: TRBJ2-7; D gene: NA; V gene: TRBV3-1/TRBV3-2; clone size: NA; CDR3 protein: CAIAPGHRPYEQYF; CDR3 DNA: TGTGCCATCGCGCCGGGACATAGACCCTACGAGCAGTACTTC
J gene: TRBJ2-2; D gene: NA; V gene: TRBV4-1; clone size: NA; CDR3 protein: CASSTDFSTGELFF; CDR3 DNA: TGCGCCAGCAGCACCGACTTTTCGACCGGGGAGCTGTTTTTT
J gene: TRBJ1-4; D gene: TRBD1; V gene: TRBV7-2; clone size: NA; CDR3 protein: CASSLQTGGFEKLFF; CDR3 DNA: TGTGCCAGCAGCTTACAGACAGGGGGCTTTGAAAAACTGTTTTTT
J gene: TRBJ1-6; D gene: TRBD1; V gene: TRBV7-9; clone size: NA; CDR3 protein: CASSLASGQGGSPLHF; CDR3 DNA: TGTGCCAGCAGCTTAGCGTCCGGACAGGGCGGTTCACCCCTCCACTTT
J gene: TRBJ2-7; D gene: NA; V gene: TRBV14; clone size: NA; CDR3 protein: CASSQAIHLLSYEQYF; CDR3 DNA: TGTGCCAGCAGCCAAGCGATACACTTACTCTCCTACGAGCAGTACTTC
J gene: TRBJ2-1; D gene: NA; V gene: TRBV19; clone size: NA; CDR3 protein: CASSTTGEREQFF; CDR3 DNA: TGTGCCAGTAGTACGACCGGGGAGAGGGAGCAGTTCTTC
J gene: TRBJ1-5; D gene: NA; V gene: TRBV27; clone size: NA; CDR3 protein: CASSPQGQPQHF; CDR3 DNA: TGTGCCAGCAGTCCGCAGGGTCAGCCCCAGCATTTT
J gene: TRBJ2-5; D gene: NA; V gene: TRBV2; clone size: NA; CDR3 protein: CASRTGTVQETQYF; CDR3 DNA: TGTGCCAGCCGCACCGGGACTGTCCAAGAGACCCAGTACTTC
J gene: TRBJ1-3; D gene: NA; V gene: TRBV7-9; clone size: NA; CDR3 protein: CASSLNGGNTIYF; CDR3 DNA: TGTGCCAGCAGCTTGAATGGCGGTAACACCATATATTTT
J gene: TRBJ1-2; D gene: NA; V gene: TRBV5-4; clone size: NA; CDR3 protein: CASSMIQEGGGYTF; CDR3 DNA: TGTGCCAGCAGCATGATACAGGAAGGGGGTGGCTACACCTTC
J gene: TRBJ2-7; D gene: TRBD2; V gene: TRBV7-9; clone size: NA; CDR3 protein: CASRSGGRPYEQYF; CDR3 DNA: TGTGCCAGCAGGTCGGGGGGTCGGCCCTACGAGCAGTACTTC
J gene: TRBJ2-3; D gene: TRBD1; V gene: TRBV19; clone size: once; CDR3 protein: CASSIGWDRDTDTQYF; CDR3 DNA: TGTGCCAGTAGTATAGGCTGGGACAGGGATACAGATACGCAGTATTTT
J gene: TRBJ2-1; D gene: TRBD2; V gene: TRBV12-5; clone size: once; CDR3 protein: CASGLGSGRAMNEQFF; CDR3 DNA: TGTGCTAGTGGTTTGGGTAGCGGGAGGGCCATGAATGAGCAGTTCTTC
J gene: TRBJ2-3; D gene: NA; V gene: TRBV10-3; clone size: NA; CDR3 protein: CAISEARGVTSTDTQYF; CDR3 DNA: TGTGCCATCAGTGAGGCCAGGGGGGTAACTAGCACAGATACGCAGTATTTT
J gene: TRBJ1-4; D gene: NA; V gene: TRBV6-5; clone size: NA; CDR3 protein: CASSYNRATNEKLFF; CDR3 DNA: TGTGCCAGCAGTTACAATCGAGCAACTAATGAAAAACTGTTTTTT
J gene: TRBJ2-7; D gene: NA; V gene: TRBV23-1; clone size: NA; CDR3 protein: CASTLPNRHREQYF; CDR3 DNA: TGCGCCAGCACCCTACCAAATAGACACCGCGAGCAGTACTTC
J gene: TRBJ2-2; D gene: NA; V gene: TRBV27; clone size: once; CDR3 protein: CASSYRFGGELFF; CDR3 DNA: TGTGCCAGCAGTTATAGGTTTGGCGGGGAGCTGTTTTTT
J gene: TRBJ2-4; D gene: TRBD1; V gene: TRBV6-6; clone size: NA; CDR3 protein: CASSPSRTGHIQKDIQYF; CDR3 DNA: TGTGCCAGCAGTCCCAGCAGGACAGGGCATATTCAAAAGGACATTCAGTACTTC
J gene: TRBJ1-6; D gene: NA; V gene: TRBV7-2; clone size: NA; CDR3 protein: CASSLEPAGNNSPLHF; CDR3 DNA: TGTGCCAGCAGCTTAGAGCCGGCAGGCAATAATTCACCCCTCCACTTT
J gene: TRBJ2-7; D gene: TRBD2; V gene: TRBV4-1; clone size: NA; CDR3 protein: CASSQVLAGGPYEQYF; CDR3 DNA: TGCGCCAGCAGCCAAGTTTTGGCGGGAGGGCCCTACGAGCAGTACTTC
J gene: TRBJ2-3; D gene: NA; V gene: TRBV6-5; clone size: NA; CDR3 protein: CASSLPGTDTQYF; CDR3 DNA: TGTGCCAGCAGCCTGCCGGGGACAGATACGCAGTATTTT
J gene: TRBJ2-1; D gene: NA; V gene: TRBV7-9; clone size: NA; CDR3 protein: CASSLIRLGVSYNEQFF; CDR3 DNA: TGTGCCAGCAGCTTAATCCGATTGGGGGTCTCCTACAATGAGCAGTTCTTC
J gene: TRBJ1-1; D gene: NA; V gene: TRBV18; clone size: once; CDR3 protein: CASSPRTANTEAFF; CDR3 DNA: TGTGCCAGCTCACCAAGGACAGCGAACACTGAAGCTTTCTTT
J gene: TRBJ2-7; D gene: TRBD1; V gene: TRBV5-1; clone size: NA; CDR3 protein: CASSPMTGGYEQYF; CDR3 DNA: TGCGCCAGCAGTCCTATGACAGGGGGCTACGAGCAGTACTTC
J gene: TRBJ1-5; D gene: TRBD1; V gene: TRBV27; clone size: NA; CDR3 protein: CATGQINQPQHF; CDR3 DNA: TGTGCCACGGGACAGATCAATCAGCCCCAGCATTTT
J gene: TRBJ2-5; D gene: NA; V gene: TRBV21-1; clone size: once; CDR3 protein: CASSKEGGGSVFSETQYF; CDR3 DNA: TGTGCCAGCAGCAAAGAGGGGGGAGGTTCGGTTTTTTCGGAGACCCAGTACTTC
J gene: TRBJ1-2; D gene: NA; V gene: TRBV7-9; clone size: NA; CDR3 protein: CASSLDTGFNYGYTF; CDR3 DNA: TGTGCCAGCAGCTTAGATACGGGGTTTAACTATGGCTACACCTTC
J gene: TRBJ1-6; D gene: NA; V gene: TRBV30; clone size: NA; CDR3 protein: CAWRTTLGELVRNSPLHF; CDR3 DNA: TGTGCCTGGAGAACTACTTTGGGGGAGTTGGTTCGGAATTCACCCCTCCACTTT